This is a list of T cell receptor beta chains from one sample in a study of blood T cell repertoires in COVID-19. Using immunoSEQ multiplex PCR, the repertoire was profiled, and TCRdb retains in-frame clones only, with some absent. The data show more than 95,000 clones, with about 80% seen just once and around 4.1% held by the top ten. The sample consisted of peripheral blood. All receptors come from a woman between 45 and 60 years old with acute or convalescent COVID-19. CDR3s include the opening cysteine and the closing phenylalanine or tryptophan. D genes are given only for firm matches. Not all rows give a size; the values are once, few, many and, for expanded clones, a class.

len	abundance	j_gene	d_gene	v_gene	CDR3nt	CDR3aa
14	NA	TRBJ1-6	TRBD1	TRBV7-9	TGTGCCAGCAGCGCCGGGACAGGGGAGACACCCCTCCACTTT	CASSAGTGETPLHF
13	NA	TRBJ2-3	NA	TRBV3-1/TRBV3-2	TGTGCCAGCAGCCAAGATCGAGGAGATACGCAGTATTTT	CASSQDRGDTQYF
15	NA	TRBJ1-1	TRBD1	TRBV27	TGTGCCAGCACCTTATCCGGGACAGGGCACACTGAAGCTTTCTTT	CASTLSGTGHTEAFF
12	NA	TRBJ2-1	NA	TRBV24-1	TGTGCCACCAGTGGTCCGGTGGGACTGCCTATCTTC	CATSGPVGLPIF
16	NA	TRBJ2-5	TRBD2	TRBV5-6	TGTGCCAGCAGCTTGCGCAGCGGGGTTTACCAAGAGACCCAGTACTTC	CASSLRSGVYQETQYF
22	NA	TRBJ2-1	TRBD1	TRBV29-1	TGCAGCGTTGTTACCGTTGTTGCTCCGGGACAGGGGCCTGTTAGCTCCTACAATGAGCAGTTCTTC	CSVVTVVAPGQGPVSSYNEQFF
16	NA	TRBJ1-1	TRBD1	TRBV7-9	TGTGCCAGCAGCTCATCGTCAGGGGGCTGGTACACTGAAGCTTTCTTT	CASSSSSGGWYTEAFF
15	NA	TRBJ2-1	NA	TRBV29-1	TGCAGCGTTGAAGGGCTCCTAGTCTTTCACAATGAGCAGTTCTTC	CSVEGLLVFHNEQFF
13	NA	TRBJ1-1	TRBD1	TRBV2	TGTGCCAGCAGTGAAGGCAGGGGGCTGGAAGCTTTCTTT	CASSEGRGLEAFF
14	NA	TRBJ2-2	NA	TRBV11-3	TGTGCCAGCAGCGCTCAGGGAGGCACCGGGGAGCTGTTTTTT	CASSAQGGTGELFF
14	NA	TRBJ1-1	NA	TRBV10-1	TGCGCCAGCAGTGAGTCATCCACCGGTACTGAAGCTTTCTTT	CASSESSTGTEAFF
16	NA	TRBJ2-5	TRBD2	TRBV9	TGTGCCAGCAGCACGAGCGGGGGGGCTGGTAAAGAGACCCAGTACTTC	CASSTSGGAGKETQYF
15	NA	TRBJ1-5	NA	TRBV19	TGTGCCAGTAGCAAGGGACGGTGGGGGCATCAGCCCCAGCATTTT	CASSKGRWGHQPQHF
13	NA	TRBJ1-6	NA	TRBV2	TGTGCCAGCGGTACAGGTCCACAGTCACCCCTCCACTTT	CASGTGPQSPLHF
15	NA	TRBJ2-2	TRBD2	TRBV7-3	TGTGCCAGCGGAATACGGGGGGGATACACCGGGGAGCTGTTTTTT	CASGIRGGYTGELFF
13	NA	TRBJ1-4	TRBD1	TRBV18	TGTGCCAGCTCGGACAGGGGGATTGAAAAACTGTTTTTT	CASSDRGIEKLFF
16	NA	TRBJ1-3	NA	TRBV5-1	TGCGCCAGCAGCTTGACCAACAGGGCCTCTGGAAACACCATATATTTT	CASSLTNRASGNTIYF
14	NA	TRBJ1-4	NA	TRBV30	TGTGCCTGGAGTGTAATGGACTCTAGGGAAAAACTGTTTTTT	CAWSVMDSREKLFF
16	NA	TRBJ2-4	NA	TRBV5-1	TGCGCCAGCAGCTTGGCCAGTGGGAGTCCCAAAAACATTCAGTACTTC	CASSLASGSPKNIQYF
13	few	TRBJ1-3	NA	TRBV11-2	TGTGCCAGCAGCCTCATTGGGCTGGACACCATATATTTT	CASSLIGLDTIYF
13	NA	TRBJ2-7	NA	TRBV6-5	TGTGCCAGCAGTTACGGTGCCAGGTACGAGCAGTACTTC	CASSYGARYEQYF
15	NA	TRBJ2-2	NA	TRBV5-8	TGTGCCAGCAGCCCCGGGACTCTGAACACCGGGGAGCTGTTTTTT	CASSPGTLNTGELFF
15	NA	TRBJ1-5	NA	TRBV28	TGTGCCAGCAGTTTATTAACTGGGGGAGGACAGCCCCAGCATTTT	CASSLLTGGGQPQHF
10	few	TRBJ2-1	NA	TRBV20-1	TGCAGTGTAGGGGTCGGGGAGCAGTTCTTC	CSVGVGEQFF